One sample yielded the 4 T cell receptor beta chains listed below, sequenced in a study of blood T cell repertoires in COVID-19. The data were produced by immunoSEQ multiplex PCR, yet TCRdb's version contains in-frame clones alone and is incomplete. The table lists approximately 350,000 clones, approximately 90% of them singletons. Sequenced sample: PBMCs or T cells enriched from blood (not recorded which). The receptor source for this set is a man aged 18 to 29 who had recovered from COVID-19.

The CDR3 spells CASSVGAGASYNEQFF. In DNA, the CDR3 is TGTGCCAGCAGCGTAGGAGCGGGAGCTTCCTACAATGAGCAGTTCTTC. V and J are TRBV9 and TRBJ2-1; 8 bases map to TRBD2. In germline, CDR1 is SGDLS, CDR2 YYNGEE. CDR3 length: 16 residues. The ends lost 0 bases at V and 1 base at J; junction bases unmatched: 3.

The chain carries TRBV10-3 and TRBJ1-1; D is possibly TRBD1 (6 bases). This CDR3 has 14 residues. V was pared by 4 bases and J by 4 bases, with 13 bases between. The germline CDR1 and CDR2 sequences are ENHRY and SYGVKD. The CDR3 is CAISVSGVGTEAFF. The CDR3, as DNA: TGTGCCATCAGTGTCTCAGGGGTGGGCACTGAAGCTTTCTTT.

Worth noting for this clone: The same CDR3 arises from other DNA sequences in this sample as well. This rearrangement joins TRBV5-1 to TRBJ1-4; D is perhaps TRBD1 (6 bases). Germline V gene data show CDR1 as SGHRS and CDR2 as YFSETQ. With 0 bases removed from V and 4 bases from J, the gap between germline ends came to 10 bases. The CDR3 consists of 15 residues. CDR3 nucleotides: TGCGCCAGCAGCTTGGCTGGGGGCCGTAATGAAAAACTGTTTTTT. This gives the protein CASSLAGGRNEKLFF.

This chain links TRBV7-8 with TRBJ1-1; D gene uncertain. The CDR3 runs 14 residues. V was cut by 5 bases and J by 0 bases, with 10 bases left in between. Germline CDR1 and CDR2: SGHVS and FQNEAQ. The CDR3 region is CASSHGRMNTEAFF. The CDR3 nucleotides are TGTGCCAGCAGCCACGGTCGCATGAACACTGAAGCTTTCTTT.